Here is one T cell receptor beta chain with its context. Trimming shortened V by 8 bases and J by 2 bases, and 7 bases separated the two germline ends. The CDR3 extends over 12 amino acids. CDR1 is MDHEN, CDR2 SYDVKM, per germline. These data originate in a study of blood T cell repertoires in COVID-19. The repertoire was sequenced with immunoSEQ multiplex PCR; TCRdb's copy has only in-frame clones and lacks some. The table has hundreds of thousands of clones, about 83% seen once. In terms of age and location, participants ranged from roughly 18 to 100 years and lived in about two dozen US areas. Grouping used clinical history reported by participants in a survey and questionnaire.

Source material: PBMCs or T cells enriched from blood (not recorded which). This rearrangement joins TRBV28 to TRBJ1-5, with D perhaps TRBD1 (5 bases). This sequence originates from a woman aged 45 to 65 who had recovered from COVID-19. The CDR3 sequence is CASGAGNQPQHF. The CDR3 DNA sequence: TGTGCCAGCGGGGCCGGCAATCAGCCCCAGCATTTT.